This T cell receptor beta chain was observed in a study of HIV-infected patients and healthy controls. With 7 bases removed from V and 3 bases from J, the gap between germline ends came to 12 bases. The CDR3 runs 12 residues. Germline V CDR1 and CDR2: DFQATT, SNEGSKA (reference sequence). No cell fractionation was done, so the repertoire covers all unsorted peripheral blood T cells. RNA came from 2 to 3 ml of peripheral blood. Alpha and beta constant-region primers primed reverse transcription of 400 to 650 ng RNA. Alpha and beta chain libraries were made separately by chain-specific third strand synthesis with multiplexing indices. TCRdb reanalysed the 5' RACE reads using MiXCR and keeps one entry per CDR3 protein. The sample contains over 10,000 distinct CDR3 sequences, over 4% of which appear only once. By sample fraction, this clonotype is medium-sized.

Sequencing was done on a sample of blood. The receptor comes from an adult in good health. The rearrangement links TRBV20-1 to TRBJ1-1; D might be TRBD1 (6 bases). The CDR3, as DNA: TGCAGTGTGCTCAGGGGAGACACTGAAGCTTTCTTT. Translating it yields CSVLRGDTEAFF.